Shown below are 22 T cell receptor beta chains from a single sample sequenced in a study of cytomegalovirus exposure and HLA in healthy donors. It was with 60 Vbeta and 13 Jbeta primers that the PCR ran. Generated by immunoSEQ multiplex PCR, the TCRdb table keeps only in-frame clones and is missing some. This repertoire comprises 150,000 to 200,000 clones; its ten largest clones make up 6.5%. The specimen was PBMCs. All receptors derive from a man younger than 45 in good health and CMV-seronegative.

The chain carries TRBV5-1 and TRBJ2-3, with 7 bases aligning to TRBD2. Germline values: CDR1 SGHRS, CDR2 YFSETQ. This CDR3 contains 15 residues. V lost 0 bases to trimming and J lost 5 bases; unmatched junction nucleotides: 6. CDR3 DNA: TGCGCCAGCAGCTTGGGCCAGCGGGGTCAAGATACGCAGTATTTT. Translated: CASSLGQRGQDTQYF. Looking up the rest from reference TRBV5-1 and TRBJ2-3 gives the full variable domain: KAGVTQTPRYLIKTRGQQVTLSCSPISGHRSVSWYQQTPGQGLQFLFEYFSETQRNKGNFPGRFSGRQFSNSRSEMNVSTLELGDSALYLCASSLGQRGQDTQYFGPGTRLTVL.

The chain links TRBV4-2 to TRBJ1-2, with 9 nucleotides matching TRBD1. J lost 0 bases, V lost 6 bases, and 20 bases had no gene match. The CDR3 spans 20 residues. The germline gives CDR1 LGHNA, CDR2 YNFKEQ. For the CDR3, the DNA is TGTGCCAGCAGAGCCGGGACAGGGCCCTCCTGGGGTGTGACTAACTATGGCTACACCTTC. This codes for CASRAGTGPSWGVTNYGYTF.

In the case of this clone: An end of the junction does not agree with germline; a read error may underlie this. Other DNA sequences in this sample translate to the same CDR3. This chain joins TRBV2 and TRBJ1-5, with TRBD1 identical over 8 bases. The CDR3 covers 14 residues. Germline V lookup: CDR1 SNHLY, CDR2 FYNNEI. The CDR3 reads CASSEDRADQPQHF. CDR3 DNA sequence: TGCGCCAGCAGTGAGGACAGGGCAGATCAGCCCCAGCATTTT.

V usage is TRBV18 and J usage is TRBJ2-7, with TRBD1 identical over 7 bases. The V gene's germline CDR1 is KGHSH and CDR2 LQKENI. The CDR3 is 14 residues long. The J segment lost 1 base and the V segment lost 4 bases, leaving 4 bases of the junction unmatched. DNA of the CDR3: TGTGCCAGCTCACTGGACAGGAGTTCCTACGAGCAGTACTTC. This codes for CASSLDRSSYEQYF.

The CDR3 bases are TGTGCCAGTAGTATTCCCGGACAGGTCATGACCTATGGCTACACCTTC. Its protein is CASSIPGQVMTYGYTF. The chain uses TRBV19 and TRBJ1-2; 7 nucleotides align to TRBD1. Germline CDR1 and CDR2: LNHDA and SQIVND (reference sequence). The CDR3 has 16 amino acids. V dropped 3 bases and J dropped 4; count of bases not matched to a gene: 11.

CDR3 sequence: CASSLGQNTEAFF. The DNA for the CDR3 is TGTGCCAGCAGCCTGGGACAGAACACTGAAGCTTTCTTT. V gene TRBV7-2 combines with J gene TRBJ1-1; the D gene is possibly TRBD1 (6 bases). Germline values: CDR1 SGHTA, CDR2 FQGNSA. The CDR3 spans 13 residues. Deletions cut 5 bases from V and 1 base from J, with 8 bases between. Complete variable domain (other parts from reference TRBV7-2 and TRBJ1-1): GAGVSQSPSNKVTEKGKDVELRCDPISGHTALYWYRQSLGQGLEFLIYFQGNSAPDKSGLPSDRFSAERTGGSVSTLTIQRTQQEDSAVYLCASSLGQNTEAFFGQGTRLTVV.

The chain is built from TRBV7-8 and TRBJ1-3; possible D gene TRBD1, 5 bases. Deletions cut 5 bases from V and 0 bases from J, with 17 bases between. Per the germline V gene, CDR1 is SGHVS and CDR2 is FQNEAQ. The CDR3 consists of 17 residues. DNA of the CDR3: TGTGCCAGCAGCGCCCGGGACTCCCATCTCTCTGGAAACACCATATATTTT. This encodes CASSARDSHLSGNTIYF.

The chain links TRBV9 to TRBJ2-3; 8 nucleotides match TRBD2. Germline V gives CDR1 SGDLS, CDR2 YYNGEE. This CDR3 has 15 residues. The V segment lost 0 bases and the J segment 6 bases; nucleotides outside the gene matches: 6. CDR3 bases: TGTGCCAGCAGCGTAGAGTTGACTAGCGAGGATACGCAGTATTTT. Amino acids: CASSVELTSEDTQYF. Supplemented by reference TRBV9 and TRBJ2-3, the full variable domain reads DSGVTQTPKHLITATGQRVTLRCSPRSGDLSVYWYQQSLDQGLQFLIQYYNGEERAKGNILERFSAQQFPDLHSELNLSSLELGDSALYFCASSVELTSEDTQYFGPGTRLTVL.

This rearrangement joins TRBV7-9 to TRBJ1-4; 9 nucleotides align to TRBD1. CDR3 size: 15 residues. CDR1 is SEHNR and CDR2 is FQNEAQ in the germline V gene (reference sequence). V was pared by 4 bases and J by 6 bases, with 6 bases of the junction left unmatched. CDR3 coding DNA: TGTGCCAGCAGCTGGGGACGGGACAGGGATGAAAAACTGTTTTTT. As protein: CASSWGRDRDEKLFF.

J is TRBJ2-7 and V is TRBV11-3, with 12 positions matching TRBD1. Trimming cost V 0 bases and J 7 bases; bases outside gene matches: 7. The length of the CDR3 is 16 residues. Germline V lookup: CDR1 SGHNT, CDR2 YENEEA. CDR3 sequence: CASSLDGTGGANEQYF. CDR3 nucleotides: TGTGCCAGCAGCTTAGACGGGACAGGGGGCGCGAATGAGCAGTACTTC.

Here the CDR3 reads CASSPTSDYEQYF. Here the CDR3 DNA reads TGTGCCAGTAGCCCCACTAGCGACTACGAGCAGTACTTC. This chain uses TRBV19 with TRBJ2-7, with 7 bases aligning to TRBD2. With V trimmed by 6 bases and J by 3 bases, 5 bases remained unmatched. Germline loops: CDR1 LNHDA, CDR2 SQIVND (reference sequence). The CDR3 is 13 amino acids.

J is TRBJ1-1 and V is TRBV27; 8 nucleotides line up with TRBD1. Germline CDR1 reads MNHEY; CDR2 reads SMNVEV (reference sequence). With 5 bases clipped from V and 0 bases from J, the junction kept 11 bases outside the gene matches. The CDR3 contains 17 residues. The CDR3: CASSKRKTGALNTEAFF. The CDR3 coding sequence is TGTGCCAGCAGTAAACGAAAGACAGGGGCCTTGAACACTGAAGCTTTCTTT.

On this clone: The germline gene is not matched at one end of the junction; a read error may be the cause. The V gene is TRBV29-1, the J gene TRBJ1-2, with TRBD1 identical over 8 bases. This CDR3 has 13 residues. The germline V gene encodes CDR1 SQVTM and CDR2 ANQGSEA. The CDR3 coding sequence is TGCGGCGTTGAAGCTGTAGGACAGGGTGGCTACACCTTC. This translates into CGVEAVGQGGYTF.

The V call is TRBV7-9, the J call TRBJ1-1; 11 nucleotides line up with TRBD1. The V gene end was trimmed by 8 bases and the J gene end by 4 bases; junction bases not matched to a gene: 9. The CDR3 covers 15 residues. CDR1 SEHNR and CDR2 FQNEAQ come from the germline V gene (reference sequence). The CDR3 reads CASRGQGAQGTEAFF. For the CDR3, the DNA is TGTGCCAGCCGCGGACAGGGGGCTCAGGGCACTGAAGCTTTCTTT. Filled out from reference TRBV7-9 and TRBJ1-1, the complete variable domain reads DTGVSQNPRHKITKRGQNVTFRCDPISEHNRLYWYRQTLGQGPEFLTYFQNEAQLEKSRLLSDRFSAERPKGSFSTLEIQRTEQGDSAMYLCASRGQGAQGTEAFFGQGTRLTVV.

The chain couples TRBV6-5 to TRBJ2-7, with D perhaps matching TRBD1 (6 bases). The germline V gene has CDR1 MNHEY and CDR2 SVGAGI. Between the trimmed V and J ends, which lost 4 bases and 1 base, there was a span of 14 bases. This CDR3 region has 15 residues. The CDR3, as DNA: TGTGCCAGCAGTTTTTGGCAGGGGCGATCCTACGAGCAGTACTTC. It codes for CASSFWQGRSYEQYF.

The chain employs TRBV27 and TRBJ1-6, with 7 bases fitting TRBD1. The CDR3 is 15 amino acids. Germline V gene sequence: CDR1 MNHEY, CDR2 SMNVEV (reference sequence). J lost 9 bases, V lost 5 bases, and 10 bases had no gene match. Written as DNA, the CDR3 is TGTGCCAGCAGTCTCAAGGGGGCGCCTGGTTCACCCCTCCACTTT. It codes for CASSLKGAPGSPLHF.

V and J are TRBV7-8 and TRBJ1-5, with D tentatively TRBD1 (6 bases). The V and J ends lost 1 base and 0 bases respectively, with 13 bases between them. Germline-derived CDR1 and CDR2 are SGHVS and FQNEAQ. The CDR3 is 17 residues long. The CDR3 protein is CASSLESTGSSNQPQHF. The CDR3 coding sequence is TGTGCCAGCAGCTTAGAAAGCACAGGGTCTAGCAATCAGCCCCAGCATTTT.

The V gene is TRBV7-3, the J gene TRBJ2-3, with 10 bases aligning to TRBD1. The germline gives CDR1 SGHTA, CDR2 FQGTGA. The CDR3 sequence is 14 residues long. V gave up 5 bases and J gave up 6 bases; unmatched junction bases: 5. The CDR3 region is CASSSRTGGDTQYF. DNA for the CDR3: TGTGCCAGCAGCAGTCGGACAGGGGGGGATACGCAGTATTTT.

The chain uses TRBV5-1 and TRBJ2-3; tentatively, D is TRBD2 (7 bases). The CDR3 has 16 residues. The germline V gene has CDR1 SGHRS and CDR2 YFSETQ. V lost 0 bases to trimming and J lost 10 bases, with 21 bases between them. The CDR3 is CASSLDGLGGAGAQYF. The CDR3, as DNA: TGCGCCAGCAGCTTGGACGGATTGGGGGGGGCGGGAGCGCAGTATTTT.

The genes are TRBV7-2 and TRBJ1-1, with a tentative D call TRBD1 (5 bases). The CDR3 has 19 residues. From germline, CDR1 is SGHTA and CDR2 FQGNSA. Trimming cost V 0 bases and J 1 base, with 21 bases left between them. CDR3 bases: TGTGCCAGCAGCTTAGCGCCGGCGCAGGGAGGAGGGAGGAACACTGAAGCTTTCTTT. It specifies CASSLAPAQGGGRNTEAFF. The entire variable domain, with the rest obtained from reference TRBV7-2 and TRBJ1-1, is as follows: GAGVSQSPSNKVTEKGKDVELRCDPISGHTALYWYRQSLGQGLEFLIYFQGNSAPDKSGLPSDRFSAERTGGSVSTLTIQRTQQEDSAVYLCASSLAPAQGGGRNTEAFFGQGTRLTVV.

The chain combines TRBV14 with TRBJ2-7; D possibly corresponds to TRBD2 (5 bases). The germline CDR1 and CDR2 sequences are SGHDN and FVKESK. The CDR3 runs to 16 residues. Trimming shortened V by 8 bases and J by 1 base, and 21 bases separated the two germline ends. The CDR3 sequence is CASGPSPGSPSYEQYF. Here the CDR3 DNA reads TGTGCCAGCGGCCCCTCGCCGGGGTCCCCATCCTACGAGCAGTACTTC.

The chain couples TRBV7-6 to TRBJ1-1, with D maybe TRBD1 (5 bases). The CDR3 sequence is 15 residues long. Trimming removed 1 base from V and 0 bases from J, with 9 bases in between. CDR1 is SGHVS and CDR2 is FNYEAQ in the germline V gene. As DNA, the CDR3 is TGTGCCAGCAGCTTAGATGGGGGGTTGAACACTGAAGCTTTCTTT. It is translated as CASSLDGGLNTEAFF.